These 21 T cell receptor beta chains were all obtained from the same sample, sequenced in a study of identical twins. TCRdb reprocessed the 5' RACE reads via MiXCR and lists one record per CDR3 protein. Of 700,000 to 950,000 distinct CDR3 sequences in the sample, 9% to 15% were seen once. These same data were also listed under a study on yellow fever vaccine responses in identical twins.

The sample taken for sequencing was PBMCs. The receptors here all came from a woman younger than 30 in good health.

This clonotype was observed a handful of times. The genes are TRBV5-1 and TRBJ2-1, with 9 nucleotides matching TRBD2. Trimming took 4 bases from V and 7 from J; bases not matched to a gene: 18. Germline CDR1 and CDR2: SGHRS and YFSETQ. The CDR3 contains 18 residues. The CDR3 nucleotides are TGCGCCAGCAGCCGGGCCCCTGGGGTAGCGGGAGTTGGGAATGAGCAGTTCTTC. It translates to CASSRAPGVAGVGNEQFF.

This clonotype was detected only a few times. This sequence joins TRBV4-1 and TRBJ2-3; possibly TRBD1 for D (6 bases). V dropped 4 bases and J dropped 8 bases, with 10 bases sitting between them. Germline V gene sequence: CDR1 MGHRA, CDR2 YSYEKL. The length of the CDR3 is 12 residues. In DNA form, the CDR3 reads TGCGCCAGCAGCCCCGCACAGGGTACGCAGTATTTT. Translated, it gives CASSPAQGTQYF.

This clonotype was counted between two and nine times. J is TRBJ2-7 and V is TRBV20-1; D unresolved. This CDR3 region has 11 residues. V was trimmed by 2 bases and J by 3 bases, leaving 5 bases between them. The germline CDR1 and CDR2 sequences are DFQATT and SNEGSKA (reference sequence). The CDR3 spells CSARPIYEQYF. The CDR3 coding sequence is TGCAGTGCTAGACCTATCTACGAGCAGTACTTC.

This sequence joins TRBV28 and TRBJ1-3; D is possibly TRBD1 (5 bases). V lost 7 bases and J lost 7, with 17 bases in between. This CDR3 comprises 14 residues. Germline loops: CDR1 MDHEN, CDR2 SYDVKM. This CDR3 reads CASKTGHDGNTIYF. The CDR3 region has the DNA TGTGCCAGCAAAACAGGTCACGATGGGAACACCATATATTTT.

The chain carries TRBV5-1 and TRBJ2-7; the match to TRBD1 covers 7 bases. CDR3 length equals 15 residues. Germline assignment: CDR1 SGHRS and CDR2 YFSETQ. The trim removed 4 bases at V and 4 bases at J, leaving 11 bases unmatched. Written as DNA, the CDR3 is TGCGCCAGCAGCACGAATCGGGACAGCCCTTACGAGCAGTACTTC. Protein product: CASSTNRDSPYEQYF.

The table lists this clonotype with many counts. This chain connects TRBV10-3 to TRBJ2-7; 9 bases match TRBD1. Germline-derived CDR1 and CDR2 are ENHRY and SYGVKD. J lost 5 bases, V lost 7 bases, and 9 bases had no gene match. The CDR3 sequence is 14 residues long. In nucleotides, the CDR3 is TGTGCCATCAAGTCCGGGACAGGGATACACGAGCAGTACTTC. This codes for CAIKSGTGIHEQYF.

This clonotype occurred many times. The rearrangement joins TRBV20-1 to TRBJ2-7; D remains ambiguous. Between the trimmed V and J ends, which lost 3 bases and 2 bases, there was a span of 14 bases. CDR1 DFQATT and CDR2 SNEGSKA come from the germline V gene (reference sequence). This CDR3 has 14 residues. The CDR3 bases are TGCAGTGCTAGTTGGGTCGGACGACCCTACGAGCAGTACTTC. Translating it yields CSASWVGRPYEQYF.

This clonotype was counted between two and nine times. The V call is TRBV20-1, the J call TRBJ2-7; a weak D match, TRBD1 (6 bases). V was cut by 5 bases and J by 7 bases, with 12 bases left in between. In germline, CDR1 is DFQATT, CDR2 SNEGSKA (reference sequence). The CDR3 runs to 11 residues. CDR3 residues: CSAAQGVEQYV. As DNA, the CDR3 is TGCAGTGCTGCACAGGGAGTTGAGCAGTACGTC.

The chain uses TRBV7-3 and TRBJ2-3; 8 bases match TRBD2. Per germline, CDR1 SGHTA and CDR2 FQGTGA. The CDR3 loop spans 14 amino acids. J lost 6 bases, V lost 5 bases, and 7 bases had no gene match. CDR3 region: CASSHGLAGDTQYF. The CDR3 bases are TGTGCCAGCAGCCATGGACTAGCAGGGGATACGCAGTATTTT.

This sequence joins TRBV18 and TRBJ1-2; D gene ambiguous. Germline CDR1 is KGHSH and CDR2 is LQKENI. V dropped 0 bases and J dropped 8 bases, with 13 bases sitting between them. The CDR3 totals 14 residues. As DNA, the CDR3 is TGTGCCAGCTCACCACCGACTCTTATTAGCGGCTACACCTTC. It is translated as CASSPPTLISGYTF.

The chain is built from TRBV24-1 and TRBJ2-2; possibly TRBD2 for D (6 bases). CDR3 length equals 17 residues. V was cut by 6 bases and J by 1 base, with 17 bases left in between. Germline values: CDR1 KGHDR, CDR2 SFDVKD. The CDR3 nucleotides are TGTGCCACCAGTTCTGACGACGGGACTCTGAACACCGGGGAGCTGTTTTTT. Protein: CATSSDDGTLNTGELFF.

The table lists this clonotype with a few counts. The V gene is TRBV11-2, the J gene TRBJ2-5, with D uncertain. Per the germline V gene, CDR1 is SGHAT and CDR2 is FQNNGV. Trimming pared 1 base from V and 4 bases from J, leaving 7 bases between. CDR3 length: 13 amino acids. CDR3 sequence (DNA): TGTGCCAGCAGCTTAGGGTTCGGAGAGACCCAGTACTTC. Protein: CASSLGFGETQYF. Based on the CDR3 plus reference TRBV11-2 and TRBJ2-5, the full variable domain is EAGVAQSPRYKIIEKRQSVAFWCNPISGHATLYWYQQILGQGPKLLIQFQNNGVVDDSQLPKDRFSAERLKGVDSTLKIQPAKLEDSAVYLCASSLGFGETQYFGPGTRLLVL.

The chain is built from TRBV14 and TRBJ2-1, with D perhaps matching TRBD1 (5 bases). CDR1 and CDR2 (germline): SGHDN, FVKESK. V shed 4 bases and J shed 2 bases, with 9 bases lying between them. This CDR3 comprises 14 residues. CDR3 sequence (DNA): TGTGCCAGCAGCCTGATCAGGGCCTACAATGAGCAGTTCTTC. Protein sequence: CASSLIRAYNEQFF.

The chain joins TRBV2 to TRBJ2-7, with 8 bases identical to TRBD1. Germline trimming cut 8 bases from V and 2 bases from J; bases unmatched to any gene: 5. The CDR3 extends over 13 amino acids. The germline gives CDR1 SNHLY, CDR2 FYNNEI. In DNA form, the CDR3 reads TGTGCCAGCCTTGGGGACAGGACCTACGAGCAGTACTTC. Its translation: CASLGDRTYEQYF.

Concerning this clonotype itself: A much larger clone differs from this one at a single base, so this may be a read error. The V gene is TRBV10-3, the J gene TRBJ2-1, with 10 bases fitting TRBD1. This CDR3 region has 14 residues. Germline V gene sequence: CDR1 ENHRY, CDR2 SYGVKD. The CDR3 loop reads CAVRQGALRDEQFF. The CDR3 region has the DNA TGTGCCGTCAGACAGGGGGCGCTTCGGGATGAGCAGTTCTTC.

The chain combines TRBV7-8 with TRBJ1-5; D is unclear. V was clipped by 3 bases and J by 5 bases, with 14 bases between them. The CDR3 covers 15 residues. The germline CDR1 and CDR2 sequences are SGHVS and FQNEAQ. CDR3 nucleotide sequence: TGTGCCAGCAGCTTGCGTGGTATGCGTGATCAGCCCCAGCATTTT. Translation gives CASSLRGMRDQPQHF. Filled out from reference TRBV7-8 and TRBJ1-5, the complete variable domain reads GAGVSQSPRYKVAKRGQDVALRCDPISGHVSLFWYQQALGQGPEFLTYFQNEAQLDKSGLPSDRFFAERPEGSVSTLKIQRTQQEDSAVYLCASSLRGMRDQPQHFGDGTRLSIL.

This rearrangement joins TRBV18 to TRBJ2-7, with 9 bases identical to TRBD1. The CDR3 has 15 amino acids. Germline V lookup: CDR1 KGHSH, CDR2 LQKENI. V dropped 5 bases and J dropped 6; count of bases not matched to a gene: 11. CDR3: CASSSEQGAAREQYF. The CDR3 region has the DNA TGTGCCAGCTCATCAGAACAGGGGGCAGCACGCGAGCAGTACTTC.

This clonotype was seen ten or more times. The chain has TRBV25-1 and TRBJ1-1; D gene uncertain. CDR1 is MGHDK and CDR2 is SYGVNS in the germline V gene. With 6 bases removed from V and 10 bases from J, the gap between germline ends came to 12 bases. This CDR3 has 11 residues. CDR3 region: CASRSGILAFF. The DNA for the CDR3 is TGTGCCAGCAGGAGTGGTATTCTAGCTTTCTTT. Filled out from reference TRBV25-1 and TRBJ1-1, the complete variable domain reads EADIYQTPRYLVIGTGKKITLECSQTMGHDKMYWYQQDPGMELHLIHYSYGVNSTEKGDLSSESTVSRIRTEHFPLTLESARPSHTSQYLCASRSGILAFFGQGTRLTVV.

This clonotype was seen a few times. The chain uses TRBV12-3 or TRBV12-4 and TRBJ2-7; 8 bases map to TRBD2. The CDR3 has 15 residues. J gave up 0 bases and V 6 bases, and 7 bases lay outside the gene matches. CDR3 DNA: TGTGCCAGCAGCCGGACTAGCTTTAGCTCCTACGAGCAGTACTTC. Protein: CASSRTSFSSYEQYF.

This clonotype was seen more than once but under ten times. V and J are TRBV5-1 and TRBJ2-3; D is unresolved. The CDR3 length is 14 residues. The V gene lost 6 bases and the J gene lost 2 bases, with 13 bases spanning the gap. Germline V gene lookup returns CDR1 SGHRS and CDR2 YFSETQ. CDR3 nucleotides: TGCGCCAGCATGGACGGAACCCTCACAGATACGCAGTATTTT. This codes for CASMDGTLTDTQYF.

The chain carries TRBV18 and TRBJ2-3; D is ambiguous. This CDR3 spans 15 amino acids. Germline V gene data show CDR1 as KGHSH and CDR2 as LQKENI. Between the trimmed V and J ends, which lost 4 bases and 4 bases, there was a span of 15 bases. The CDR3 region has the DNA TGTGCCAGCTCACTGACCATAAACTCAGCAGATACGCAGTATTTT. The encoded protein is CASSLTINSADTQYF. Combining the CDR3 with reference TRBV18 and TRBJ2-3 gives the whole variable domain NAGVMQNPRHLVRRRGQEARLRCSPMKGHSHVYWYRQLPEEGLKFMVYLQKENIIDESGMPKERFSAEFPKEGPSILRIQQVVRGDSAAYFCASSLTINSADTQYFGPGTRLTVL.